A selection of T cell receptor beta chains follows, all from one sample in a study of control samples from healthy donors and cancer patients. Assay used: immunoSEQ multiplex PCR; TCRdb lists only in-frame clones, some missing. The table includes about 220,000 clones, around 94% detected once. Sequenced sample: blood. The source is a man in his fifties or sixties in good health. Both conserved end residues are trimmed from each CDR3.

J,V,CDR3
TRBJ1-1,TRBV19,ASSIQGVRNTEAF
TRBJ2-6,TRBV5-1,ASSLPAAAGANVLT
TRBJ2-7,TRBV3-1/TRBV3-2,ASSQYRGYEQY
TRBJ2-3,TRBV4-2,ASSQDLAGGMDTQY
TRBJ1-6,TRBV7-9,ASNFDSSNPSPLH
TRBJ1-1,TRBV9,ASSVEGDFEAF
TRBJ1-5,TRBV18,ASSQLDSNQPQH
TRBJ1-2,TRBV28,ASSGDSSPNGYT
TRBJ2-2,TRBV5-4,ASSLDSTGELF
TRBJ2-3,TRBV29-1,SVERDKVDTQY
TRBJ2-2,TRBV3-1/TRBV3-2,ASSQGRALAGDGELF
TRBJ2-2,TRBV5-1,ASSLGRNTGELF
TRBJ1-1,TRBV11-3,ASSLTQGTLAF
TRBJ2-5,TRBV6-1,ASSEVVDTKTQY
TRBJ1-2,TRBV18,ASSPSPIGYT
TRBJ2-6,TRBV20-1,SASVEMISGANVLT
TRBJ2-5,TRBV11-2,ASSPPGGGWETQY
TRBJ1-6,TRBV14,ASSHPGWNSPLH
TRBJ1-2,TRBV28,ASRGTGGPLGNGYT
TRBJ2-2,TRBV5-4,AGQGATGELF
TRBJ1-4,TRBV7-9,ASSFETGGANEKLF
TRBJ1-1,TRBV5-1,ASRDGTNTEAF
TRBJ1-2,TRBV18,ASSPRTGGKDGYT
TRBJ1-5,TRBV28,ASIWGGRDQPQH
TRBJ2-2,TRBV6-2/TRBV6-3,ASSYMSLGGGRANTGELF
TRBJ1-1,TRBV25-1,ASSKGDLMNTEAF
TRBJ1-2,TRBV6-4,ASSDSSRQGNKYGYT
TRBJ1-2,TRBV28,ASSFETGQAYGYT
TRBJ1-3,TRBV10-3,AIQWTAGNTIY
TRBJ1-3,TRBV7-2,ASSLGSGGSGNTIY
TRBJ2-1,TRBV7-9,ASSLSGYNEQF
TRBJ1-6,TRBV4-1,ASSPDSGVRDSPLH
TRBJ2-1,TRBV4-2,ASSQETSPSYNEQF
TRBJ2-3,TRBV5-5,ASSLVQGTDTQY
TRBJ1-4,TRBV3-1/TRBV3-2,ASSQWDRGATNEKLF
TRBJ2-1,TRBV11-2,ASSLQGNEQF
TRBJ1-1,TRBV9,ASSEQIMNTEAF
TRBJ1-5,TRBV15,ATSRDLGGQPQH
TRBJ2-2,TRBV6-1,ASSSGPYTGELF
TRBJ2-2,TRBV5-1,ASSWGETGELL
TRBJ2-7,TRBV11-2,ASSYGASYEQY
TRBJ1-5,TRBV5-1,ASAETGLGQPQH
TRBJ2-5,TRBV7-6,ASSLSRETQY
TRBJ1-2,TRBV6-6,ASSREPNYGYT
TRBJ2-3,TRBV3-1/TRBV3-2,ASSQPGQADPDTQY
TRBJ1-6,TRBV27,ASRALARGGETPLH
TRBJ1-6,TRBV18,ASSPLSRTATYNSPLH
TRBJ1-2,TRBV15,ATSRDRQSSMFGYT
TRBJ2-2,TRBV30,AWHDRGSLYTGELF
TRBJ2-7,TRBV7-2,ASSFVLAGFYEQY
TRBJ1-3,TRBV7-9,ASSSDRAGGNTIY
TRBJ1-3,TRBV6-4,ASTSQSPGNTIY
TRBJ1-2,TRBV2,ASSEGQSYGYT
TRBJ1-1,TRBV7-9,ASSLRQGKTTEAF
TRBJ2-1,TRBV6-6,ASSSPTGANEQF